Listed below are T cell receptor beta chains from one sample, sequenced in a study of T cell responses to AZD1222 COVID-19 vaccine. Here immunoSEQ multiplex PCR was the method, and the copy in TCRdb shows in-frame clones only, minus some. The repertoire includes 200,000 to 250,000 clones, 93% of them detected once, and 1% sits in the top ten. The specimen comprised peripheral blood, sampled on day 0 of MenACWY control vaccination. These receptors were taken from an adult in good health. Each CDR3 is given with its conserved first and last residue. D genes are given only for firm matches. Size values are once, few and many counts, or a class for expanded clones, and some rows have none.

V gene: TRBV9; J gene: TRBJ1-1; clone size: -; CDR3 length: 15; D gene: -; CDR3 protein: CASSVSGSMNTEAFF; CDR3 DNA: TGTGCCAGCAGCGTATCCGGGAGCATGAACACTGAAGCTTTCTTT
V gene: TRBV27; J gene: TRBJ1-6; clone size: -; CDR3 length: 16; D gene: -; CDR3 protein: CATLPALPSYNSPLHF; CDR3 DNA: TGTGCCACCCTTCCGGCTCTACCCTCCTATAATTCACCCCTCCACTTT
V gene: TRBV15; J gene: TRBJ2-7; clone size: -; CDR3 length: 15; D gene: TRBD1; CDR3 protein: CATANPGQGTYEQYF; CDR3 DNA: TGTGCCACCGCCAATCCGGGACAGGGGACCTACGAGCAGTACTTC
V gene: TRBV2; J gene: TRBJ2-5; clone size: -; CDR3 length: 14; D gene: -; CDR3 protein: CASSEAPTRETQYF; CDR3 DNA: TGTGCCAGCAGTGAAGCGCCTACACGAGAGACCCAGTACTTC
V gene: TRBV4-1; J gene: TRBJ1-1; clone size: -; CDR3 length: 11; D gene: -; CDR3 protein: CASSQASTTFF; CDR3 DNA: TGCGCCAGCAGCCAGGCCAGTACGACTTTCTTT
V gene: TRBV10-3; J gene: TRBJ2-1; clone size: -; CDR3 length: 14; D gene: -; CDR3 protein: CAISGGGHYNEQFF; CDR3 DNA: TGTGCCATCAGCGGCGGGGGCCATTACAATGAGCAGTTCTTC
V gene: TRBV28; J gene: TRBJ1-5; clone size: -; CDR3 length: 14; D gene: -; CDR3 protein: CASIGGPDNQPQHF; CDR3 DNA: TGTGCCAGCATTGGGGGGCCTGACAATCAGCCCCAGCATTTT
V gene: TRBV24-1; J gene: TRBJ1-5; clone size: once; CDR3 length: 15; D gene: TRBD1; CDR3 protein: CATSDRTGPNQPQHF; CDR3 DNA: TGTGCCACCAGTGACCGGACAGGGCCCAATCAGCCCCAGCATTTT
V gene: TRBV11-2; J gene: TRBJ2-7; clone size: -; CDR3 length: 15; D gene: -; CDR3 protein: CASSLRADRYYEQYF; CDR3 DNA: TGTGCCAGCAGCCTAAGGGCGGACCGGTACTACGAGCAGTACTTC
V gene: TRBV11-2; J gene: TRBJ1-2; clone size: few; CDR3 length: 15; D gene: -; CDR3 protein: CASSSFEQGSYGYTF; CDR3 DNA: TGTGCCAGCAGCTCTTTCGAGCAGGGCAGCTATGGCTACACCTTC
V gene: TRBV29-1; J gene: TRBJ1-1; clone size: -; CDR3 length: 15; D gene: -; CDR3 protein: CSAPRAAGRETEAFF; CDR3 DNA: TGCAGCGCTCCCAGGGCAGCGGGAAGGGAAACTGAAGCTTTCTTT
V gene: TRBV11-2; J gene: TRBJ1-2; clone size: -; CDR3 length: 13; D gene: TRBD1; CDR3 protein: CASSVGTVYGYTF; CDR3 DNA: TGTGCCAGCAGCGTCGGGACAGTCTATGGCTACACCTTC
V gene: TRBV7-2; J gene: TRBJ1-2; clone size: -; CDR3 length: 13; D gene: -; CDR3 protein: CASSTRRGSGYTF; CDR3 DNA: TGTGCCAGCAGCACACGGCGGGGGAGCGGCTACACCTTC
V gene: TRBV25-1; J gene: TRBJ2-7; clone size: -; CDR3 length: 13; D gene: -; CDR3 protein: CASSEHTGNEQYF; CDR3 DNA: TGTGCCAGCAGTGAACACACGGGGAACGAGCAGTACTTC
V gene: TRBV20-1; J gene: TRBJ1-2; clone size: -; CDR3 length: 12; D gene: -; CDR3 protein: CSASSPLSGYTF; CDR3 DNA: TGCAGTGCTAGTAGTCCGCTCTCTGGCTACACCTTC
V gene: TRBV3-1/TRBV3-2; J gene: TRBJ2-5; clone size: -; CDR3 length: 15; D gene: -; CDR3 protein: CASSQGAGVRGTQYF; CDR3 DNA: TGTGCCAGCAGCCAAGGGGCGGGCGTCAGGGGGACCCAGTACTTC
V gene: TRBV30; J gene: TRBJ2-7; clone size: -; CDR3 length: 11; D gene: -; CDR3 protein: CAWTNTYEQYF; CDR3 DNA: TGTGCCTGGACCAACACCTACGAGCAGTACTTC
V gene: TRBV5-5; J gene: TRBJ1-2; clone size: -; CDR3 length: 14; D gene: -; CDR3 protein: CASSLAGSNYGYTF; CDR3 DNA: TGTGCCAGCAGCTTGGCTGGGTCTAACTATGGCTACACCTTC
V gene: TRBV19; J gene: TRBJ2-1; clone size: -; CDR3 length: 11; D gene: TRBD1; CDR3 protein: CASSTGGLGFF; CDR3 DNA: TGTGCCAGTAGTACAGGGGGTCTGGGGTTCTTC
V gene: TRBV5-4; J gene: TRBJ1-2; clone size: -; CDR3 length: 13; D gene: -; CDR3 protein: CASSPPGGYGYTF; CDR3 DNA: TGTGCCAGCAGTCCGCCGGGCGGCTATGGCTACACCTTC
V gene: TRBV12-3/TRBV12-4; J gene: TRBJ1-2; clone size: -; CDR3 length: 13; D gene: -; CDR3 protein: CASSQGQWYGYTF; CDR3 DNA: TGTGCCAGCAGCCAAGGGCAGTGGTATGGCTACACCTTC
V gene: TRBV5-1; J gene: TRBJ2-7; clone size: -; CDR3 length: 16; D gene: TRBD1; CDR3 protein: CASTLLTGQAGNEQYF; CDR3 DNA: TGCGCCAGCACTCTTTTAACTGGACAGGCAGGAAACGAGCAGTACTTC
V gene: TRBV3-1/TRBV3-2; J gene: TRBJ1-5; clone size: -; CDR3 length: 15; D gene: -; CDR3 protein: CASSQDVGYNQPQHF; CDR3 DNA: TGTGCCAGCAGCCAAGATGTAGGTTACAATCAGCCCCAGCATTTT
V gene: TRBV19; J gene: TRBJ2-3; clone size: -; CDR3 length: 15; D gene: TRBD1; CDR3 protein: CASTIGSGGMNTQYF; CDR3 DNA: TGTGCCAGTACCATCGGTTCAGGGGGCATGAATACGCAGTATTTT
V gene: TRBV11-3; J gene: TRBJ2-6; clone size: -; CDR3 length: 15; D gene: TRBD2; CDR3 protein: CASSSGGSGANVLTF; CDR3 DNA: TGTGCCAGCAGCTCGGGGGGCTCTGGGGCCAACGTCCTGACTTTC
V gene: TRBV2; J gene: TRBJ1-5; clone size: -; CDR3 length: 20; D gene: -; CDR3 protein: CASSESFRTEIGDSNQPQHF; CDR3 DNA: TGTGCCAGCAGTGAATCTTTCCGGACAGAAATTGGGGATAGCAATCAGCCCCAGCATTTT
V gene: TRBV4-2; J gene: TRBJ1-4; clone size: -; CDR3 length: 13; D gene: -; CDR3 protein: CASSQDRGSAPAF; CDR3 DNA: TGTGCCAGCAGCCAAGATCGGGGGTCGGCCCCCGCTTTT
V gene: TRBV7-9; J gene: TRBJ2-7; clone size: -; CDR3 length: 15; D gene: -; CDR3 protein: CASSDASQESYEQYF; CDR3 DNA: TGTGCCAGCAGCGACGCATCCCAGGAGTCCTACGAGCAGTACTTC
V gene: TRBV4-2; J gene: TRBJ2-6; clone size: -; CDR3 length: 17; D gene: -; CDR3 protein: CASSQENTVSGANVLTF; CDR3 DNA: TGTGCCAGCAGCCAAGAGAACACCGTCTCTGGGGCCAACGTCCTGACTTTC
V gene: TRBV30; J gene: TRBJ1-1; clone size: once; CDR3 length: 11; D gene: -; CDR3 protein: CACLNRVAAFF; CDR3 DNA: TGTGCCTGTCTAAACAGGGTAGCGGCTTTCTTT
V gene: TRBV6-5; J gene: TRBJ1-1; clone size: -; CDR3 length: 12; D gene: -; CDR3 protein: CASSYDRSEAFF; CDR3 DNA: TGTGCCAGCAGTTACGACAGGAGTGAAGCTTTCTTT
V gene: TRBV5-1; J gene: TRBJ2-5; clone size: once; CDR3 length: 15; D gene: -; CDR3 protein: CASSPRAGNGETQYF; CDR3 DNA: TGCGCCAGCAGCCCGAGGGCAGGGAATGGCGAGACCCAGTACTTC
V gene: TRBV7-2; J gene: TRBJ1-5; clone size: -; CDR3 length: 14; D gene: -; CDR3 protein: CASSQGQGAAPQHF; CDR3 DNA: TGTGCCAGCAGCCAGGGACAAGGGGCAGCGCCCCAGCATTTT
V gene: TRBV11-2; J gene: TRBJ1-3; clone size: -; CDR3 length: 12; D gene: -; CDR3 protein: CASRRSGNTIYF; CDR3 DNA: TGTGCCAGCCGAAGGTCTGGAAACACCATATATTTT
V gene: TRBV28; J gene: TRBJ2-3; clone size: -; CDR3 length: 13; D gene: -; CDR3 protein: CATAPGSTDTQYF; CDR3 DNA: TGTGCCACCGCACCTGGGAGCACAGATACGCAGTATTTT
V gene: TRBV3-1/TRBV3-2; J gene: TRBJ1-1; clone size: -; CDR3 length: 15; D gene: TRBD1; CDR3 protein: CASSQQGTANTEAFF; CDR3 DNA: TGTGCCAGCAGCCAACAAGGGACAGCCAACACTGAAGCTTTCTTT
V gene: TRBV19; J gene: TRBJ1-1; clone size: -; CDR3 length: 13; D gene: -; CDR3 protein: CASSGSLNTEAFF; CDR3 DNA: TGTGCCAGTAGTGGGTCTCTGAACACTGAAGCTTTCTTT
V gene: TRBV19; J gene: TRBJ1-3; clone size: -; CDR3 length: 17; D gene: TRBD1; CDR3 protein: CASTETLEGANGNTIYF; CDR3 DNA: TGTGCCAGCACTGAGACCCTGGAGGGGGCGAATGGAAACACCATATATTTT